This is a list of T cell receptor beta chains from one sample in a study of beta chain features in type 1 diabetes. TCRdb keeps only in-frame clones here, not all; method: immunoSEQ multiplex PCR. The sample has some 45,000 clones, roughly 70% seen once. Specimen: Tregs from blood. The receptor source for this set is a woman between 18 and 29 years old with type 1 diabetes. Both conserved end residues are part of each CDR3. Each record gives: V gene, clone size, D gene, J gene, CDR3 DNA, CDR3 protein. The D gene is left open where the match is weak. Part of the rows lack a size; the others show once, few, many or a class for expanded clones.

V gene: TRBV6-5; clone size: NA; D gene: NA; J gene: TRBJ1-2; CDR3 DNA: TGTGCCAGCAGTTACAACCCCAACAGAAAAGATGGCTACACCTTC; CDR3 protein: CASSYNPNRKDGYTF
V gene: TRBV18; clone size: NA; D gene: TRBD1; J gene: TRBJ2-6; CDR3 DNA: TGTGCCAGCTCACCGGTAGGGGGCAATGGGGCCAACGTCCTGACTTTC; CDR3 protein: CASSPVGGNGANVLTF
V gene: TRBV11-2; clone size: NA; D gene: NA; J gene: TRBJ2-7; CDR3 DNA: TGTGCCAGCAGCTCATTTCCCGAGCAGTACTTC; CDR3 protein: CASSSFPEQYF
V gene: TRBV28; clone size: once; D gene: NA; J gene: TRBJ1-1; CDR3 DNA: TGTGCCAGCACGGTGGTCGGGGAGGGAGCTTTCTTT; CDR3 protein: CASTVVGEGAFF
V gene: TRBV7-2; clone size: few; D gene: NA; J gene: TRBJ1-4; CDR3 DNA: TGTGCCAGCAGCGCCCTAGGCCAGGGGAGCGAAAAACTGTTTTTT; CDR3 protein: CASSALGQGSEKLFF
V gene: TRBV6-6; clone size: NA; D gene: TRBD1; J gene: TRBJ2-1; CDR3 DNA: TGTGCCAGCAGGGGGGACAGGGAATACAATGAGCAGTTCTTC; CDR3 protein: CASRGDREYNEQFF
V gene: TRBV7-9; clone size: few; D gene: NA; J gene: TRBJ2-4; CDR3 DNA: TGTGCCAGCAGCCCCAGCAGGGGCGTACTTGCCAAAAACATTCAGTACTTC; CDR3 protein: CASSPSRGVLAKNIQYF
V gene: TRBV6-1; clone size: NA; D gene: NA; J gene: TRBJ2-7; CDR3 DNA: TGTGCCAGCACCAATTGGACAATCCGCTACGAGCAGTACTTC; CDR3 protein: CASTNWTIRYEQYF
V gene: TRBV4-2; clone size: NA; D gene: TRBD1; J gene: TRBJ2-1; CDR3 DNA: TGTGCCAGCAGCCAAGATATAGCGACAGGGGTCGGTGAGCAGTTCTTC; CDR3 protein: CASSQDIATGVGEQFF
V gene: TRBV7-2; clone size: once; D gene: NA; J gene: TRBJ2-1; CDR3 DNA: TGTGCCAGCAGCCCCCCGACAGTTATCTCCTACAATGAGCAGTTCTTC; CDR3 protein: CASSPPTVISYNEQFF
V gene: TRBV7-9; clone size: NA; D gene: TRBD1; J gene: TRBJ2-3; CDR3 DNA: TGTGCCAGCAGCTTATCCGCAGGGGGCAATACAGATACGCAGTATTTT; CDR3 protein: CASSLSAGGNTDTQYF
V gene: TRBV7-9; clone size: NA; D gene: NA; J gene: TRBJ1-2; CDR3 DNA: TGTGCCAGCAGCTTGCAGACTCCAAACTATGGCTACACCTTC; CDR3 protein: CASSLQTPNYGYTF
V gene: TRBV11-1; clone size: NA; D gene: TRBD1; J gene: TRBJ2-1; CDR3 DNA: TGTGCCAGCAGACCCGGGACAGGGGGCCACAATGAGCAGTTCTTC; CDR3 protein: CASRPGTGGHNEQFF
V gene: TRBV28; clone size: NA; D gene: TRBD2; J gene: TRBJ2-1; CDR3 DNA: TGTGCCAGCAGTTTCCTCCGGGAGGGTTCCTACAATGAGCAGTTCTTC; CDR3 protein: CASSFLREGSYNEQFF
V gene: TRBV6-6; clone size: few; D gene: TRBD2; J gene: TRBJ2-7; CDR3 DNA: TGTGCCAGCAGACTAGCGGGGGACTACGAGCAGTACTTC; CDR3 protein: CASRLAGDYEQYF
V gene: TRBV7-2; clone size: few; D gene: NA; J gene: TRBJ2-7; CDR3 DNA: TGTGCCAGCAGCTTAGCCAGAAACTACCAGCACTTC; CDR3 protein: CASSLARNYQHF
V gene: TRBV5-1; clone size: NA; D gene: NA; J gene: TRBJ2-1; CDR3 DNA: TGCGCCAGCAGCTTGGGGCAGGGAAGGTTCTTC; CDR3 protein: CASSLGQGRFF
V gene: TRBV7-2; clone size: NA; D gene: NA; J gene: TRBJ1-5; CDR3 DNA: TGTGCCAGCAGCTTATGGGGCACTATCAATCAGCCCCAGCATTTT; CDR3 protein: CASSLWGTINQPQHF
V gene: TRBV30; clone size: NA; D gene: NA; J gene: TRBJ2-7; CDR3 DNA: TGTGCCTGGAGTCATAGTACCCCCTACGAGCAGTACTTC; CDR3 protein: CAWSHSTPYEQYF
V gene: TRBV4-3; clone size: few; D gene: NA; J gene: TRBJ2-3; CDR3 DNA: TGCGCCAGCAGCCAAGAACTCCTTTCGGGAGATACGCAGTATTTT; CDR3 protein: CASSQELLSGDTQYF
V gene: TRBV6-6; clone size: NA; D gene: NA; J gene: TRBJ2-4; CDR3 DNA: TGTGCCAGCAGAGGGGGAGGGGGTACCAAAAACATTCAGTACTTC; CDR3 protein: CASRGGGGTKNIQYF
V gene: TRBV19; clone size: NA; D gene: NA; J gene: TRBJ1-1; CDR3 DNA: TGTGCCAGTAGTATAGGGCGGATTGAAGCTTTCTTT; CDR3 protein: CASSIGRIEAFF